This T cell receptor beta chain emerged from a study of blood T cell repertoires in COVID-19. TCRdb keeps only in-frame clones here, not all; method: immunoSEQ multiplex PCR. Of hundreds of thousands of clones in the sample, about 90% were seen once. The junction had 1 base not matched to a gene; V was cut back by 0 bases and J by 2 bases. Germline V gene sequence: CDR1 MNHEY, CDR2 SVGAGI. This CDR3 region has 16 residues. The TCR comes from a woman in her 50s in a cohort exposed to, infected with or recovered from COVID-19 (not recorded which). The sequenced sample consisted of PBMCs or T cells enriched from blood (not recorded which). The chain employs TRBV6-5 and TRBJ2-1; 10 nucleotides line up with TRBD2. This CDR3 is CASSYSLAGAYNEQFF. Written as DNA, the CDR3 is TGTGCCAGCAGTTACTCTCTAGCGGGGGCCTACAATGAGCAGTTCTTC.